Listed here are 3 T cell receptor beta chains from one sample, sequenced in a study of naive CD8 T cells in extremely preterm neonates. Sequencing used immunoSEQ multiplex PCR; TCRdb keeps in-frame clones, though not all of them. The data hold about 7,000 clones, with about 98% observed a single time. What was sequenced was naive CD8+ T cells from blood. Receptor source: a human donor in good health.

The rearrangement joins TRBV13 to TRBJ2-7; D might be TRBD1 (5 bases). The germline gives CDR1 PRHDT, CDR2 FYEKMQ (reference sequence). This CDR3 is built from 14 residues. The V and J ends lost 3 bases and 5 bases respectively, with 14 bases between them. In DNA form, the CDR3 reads TGTGCCAGCAGCTTTGCCCAGGGTCTGGACGAGCAGTACTTC. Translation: CASSFAQGLDEQYF.

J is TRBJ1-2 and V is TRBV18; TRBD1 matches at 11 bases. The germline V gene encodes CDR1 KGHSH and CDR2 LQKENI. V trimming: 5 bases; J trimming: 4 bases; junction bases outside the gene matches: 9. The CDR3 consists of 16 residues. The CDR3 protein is CASSGRTGGDGYGYTF. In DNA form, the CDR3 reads TGTGCCAGCTCAGGGCGGACAGGGGGCGATGGCTATGGCTACACCTTC. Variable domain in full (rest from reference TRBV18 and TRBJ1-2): NAGVMQNPRHLVRRRGQEARLRCSPMKGHSHVYWYRQLPEEGLKFMVYLQKENIIDESGMPKERFSAEFPKEGPSILRIQQVVRGDSAAYFCASSGRTGGDGYGYTFGSGTRLTVV.

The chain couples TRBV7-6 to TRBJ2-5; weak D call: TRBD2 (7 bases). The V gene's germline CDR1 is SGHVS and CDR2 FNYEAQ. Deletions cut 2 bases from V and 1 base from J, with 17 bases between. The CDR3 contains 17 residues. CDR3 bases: TGTGCCAGCAGCTTAAAGGGGGGGGGCGTTTCCCAAGAGACCCAGTACTTC. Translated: CASSLKGGGVSQETQYF.